Below, one TCR beta chain is given with its context. Its antigen is undetermined. These data are taken from a study of human CD8 memory T cell subsets. Points from the study as a whole: Precursor exhausted T cells and stem-like memory T cells were similarly highly diverse, while effector memory cells were not. Estimated Chao1 values suggested that diversity was greater among stem-like memory T cells than among precursor exhausted T cells.

Enrichment for total CD8+ T cells was performed by negative magnetic separation. The RNA's source was duplicate vials of fewer than 190,000 sorted CD8+ T cells per subset. UMI-labeled 5' RACE yielded the TCR beta libraries. From its re-call of the 5' RACE reads, TCRdb lists each CDR3 protein once, without DNA. This sample lists 7,000 to 9,500 distinct CDR3 sequences; its ten largest clones have about 24%. There are 16 residues in the CDR3. This chain uses TRBV12-3 or TRBV12-4 with TRBJ2-3; TCRdb returns TRBD2, unconfirmable since there is no DNA. The receptor's source is a human donor in good health. The sample comprised CD8+ T cells from PBMCs. This CDR3 reads CASTSLASGSSDTQYF.